One and the same sample provided the 13 T cell receptor beta chains below, sequenced in a study of vaccination and CD4 T cells after COVID-19. TCRdb independently ran MiXCR on the PCR reads; one entry per CDR3 protein. The table records under 20,000 distinct CDR3 sequences, roughly 60% of them present only once. This material consisted of CD4+ T cells from blood, taken before SARS-CoV-2 vaccination. The receptors here all came from a human donor who had recovered from COVID-19.

This chain connects TRBV7-2 to TRBJ2-7; TRBD2 is a possible D gene (5 bases). Germline V gene sequence: CDR1 SGHTA, CDR2 FQGNSA. The CDR3 has 13 residues. V was cut by 1 base and J by 6 bases, with 10 bases left in between. CDR3: CASSLDGNSEQYF. Here the CDR3 DNA reads TGTGCCAGCAGCTTAGACGGGAATTCCGAGCAGTACTTC.

The chain employs TRBV30 and TRBJ1-1; D not certain. Germline-derived CDR1 and CDR2 are GTSNPN and SVGIG (reference sequence). The CDR3 contains 13 residues. Trimming left V 2 bases short and J 0 bases short, with 7 bases between. The CDR3 DNA sequence: TGTGCCTGGAGTAAAAGGATGAACACTGAAGCTTTCTTT. Amino acid sequence: CAWSKRMNTEAFF.

The chain uses TRBV7-9 and TRBJ2-3; tentatively, D is TRBD2 (6 bases). Between the trimmed V and J ends, which lost 2 bases and 4 bases, there was a span of 13 bases. This CDR3 contains 15 residues. Germline values: CDR1 SEHNR, CDR2 FQNEAQ (reference sequence). The CDR3: CASSLPRLGADTQYF. In DNA, the CDR3 is TGTGCCAGCAGCTTACCTCGACTAGGGGCAGATACGCAGTATTTT. The entire variable domain, with the rest obtained from reference TRBV7-9 and TRBJ2-3, is as follows: DTGVSQNPRHKITKRGQNVTFRCDPISEHNRLYWYRQTLGQGPEFLTYFQNEAQLEKSRLLSDRFSAERPKGSFSTLEIQRTEQGDSAMYLCASSLPRLGADTQYFGPGTRLTVL.

The chain has TRBV28 and TRBJ1-1, with TRBD1 identical over 11 bases. Per germline, CDR1 MDHEN and CDR2 SYDVKM. This CDR3 region has 14 residues. V was pared by 11 bases and J by 10 bases, with 15 bases of the junction left unmatched. The DNA for the CDR3 is TGTGCCGCAAACCCATCCGGGACAGGGGGTTTAGCTTTCTTT. Its protein product is CAANPSGTGGLAFF.

This clonotype was observed a few times. The gene calls are TRBV6-1 and TRBJ1-2; the match to TRBD1 covers 9 bases. In germline, CDR1 is MNHNS, CDR2 SASEGT. With 6 bases clipped from V and 4 bases from J, the junction kept 6 bases outside the gene matches. There are 14 residues in the CDR3. The CDR3 spells CASRLTGGVYGYTF. CDR3 nucleotides: TGTGCCAGCAGGCTGACAGGGGGTGTCTATGGCTACACCTTC.

The table lists this clonotype with a few counts. The chain links TRBV7-9 to TRBJ1-5, with 9 bases identical to TRBD1. The CDR3 is made up of 16 amino acids. V shed 5 bases, J shed 4 bases, and the junction held 9 bases outside the gene matches. From germline, CDR1 is SEHNR and CDR2 FQNEAQ (reference sequence). CDR3 loop: CASSPLVGQGNQPQHF. The CDR3 nucleotides read TGTGCCAGCAGCCCCCTAGTGGGACAGGGAAATCAGCCCCAGCATTTT.

The chain couples TRBV24-1 to TRBJ2-1; TRBD1 matches at 9 bases. Germline V gene lookup returns CDR1 KGHDR and CDR2 SFDVKD. J lost 9 bases, V lost 2 bases, and 4 bases had no gene match. The CDR3 runs to 14 residues. The CDR3 DNA is TGTGCCACCAGTGATTACAGGGGGCACACTGAGCAGTTCTTC. Encoded protein: CATSDYRGHTEQFF.

The V gene is TRBV20-1, the J gene TRBJ1-5, with TRBD1 identical over 7 bases. V lost 4 bases, J lost 6 bases, and 15 bases stayed unmatched. CDR1 and CDR2 (germline): DFQATT, SNEGSKA (reference sequence). The CDR3 sequence is 16 residues long. CDR3 region: CSAKGASSPRVQPQHF. CDR3 in DNA: TGCAGTGCTAAGGGGGCCTCATCTCCTCGGGTTCAGCCCCAGCATTTT.

This clonotype has a single count. The chain is built from TRBV7-9 and TRBJ2-7, with 7 nucleotides matching TRBD2. V shed 2 bases and J 4 bases; nucleotides not matched to a gene: 14. CDR1 is SEHNR and CDR2 is FQNEAQ in the germline V gene (reference sequence). The CDR3 runs 17 residues. CDR3 bases: TGTGCCAGCAGCTTAAACGGCAGTAGGGAGGGGTGTTACGAGCAGTACTTC. This gives the protein CASSLNGSREGCYEQYF.

The J gene is TRBJ2-6, the V gene TRBV28; 8 bases are shared with TRBD1. The trim removed 2 bases at V and 2 bases at J, leaving 14 bases unmatched. The CDR3 has 20 residues. CDR1 and CDR2 from the germline V gene are MDHEN and SYDVKM. The CDR3 DNA sequence: TGTGCCAGCAGTTTACTTGCAGGGGGCCTGTATGATGCTGGGGCCAACGTCCTGACTTTC. Encoded protein: CASSLLAGGLYDAGANVLTF.

V is TRBV7-9 and J is TRBJ2-7, with TRBD1 identical over 10 bases. V gave up 0 bases and J gave up 3 bases; unmatched junction bases: 11. Germline assignment: CDR1 SEHNR and CDR2 FQNEAQ (reference sequence). The CDR3 is made up of 18 amino acids. CDR3: CASSLAGSSGQGFYEQYF. CDR3 coding DNA: TGTGCCAGCAGCTTAGCCGGTAGTTCGGGACAGGGGTTCTACGAGCAGTACTTC. Drawing the rest from reference TRBV7-9 and TRBJ2-7, the complete variable domain is DTGVSQNPRHKITKRGQNVTFRCDPISEHNRLYWYRQTLGQGPEFLTYFQNEAQLEKSRLLSDRFSAERPKGSFSTLEIQRTEQGDSAMYLCASSLAGSSGQGFYEQYFGPGTRLTVT.

V and J are TRBV7-9 and TRBJ2-7, with TRBD2 matching 8 bases. The germline CDR1 and CDR2 sequences are SEHNR and FQNEAQ (reference sequence). There are 14 residues in the CDR3. Germline trimming cut 8 bases from V and 2 bases from J; bases unmatched to any gene: 8. Here the CDR3 DNA reads TGTGCCAGCGGCCTAGCGGGCCAAACCTACGAGCAGTACTTC. Translating gives CASGLAGQTYEQYF. Full variable domain (outside the CDR3, taken from reference TRBV7-9 and TRBJ2-7): DTGVSQNPRHKITKRGQNVTFRCDPISEHNRLYWYRQTLGQGPEFLTYFQNEAQLEKSRLLSDRFSAERPKGSFSTLEIQRTEQGDSAMYLCASGLAGQTYEQYFGPGTRLTVT.

V and J are TRBV7-9 and TRBJ2-5; 9 positions agree with TRBD2. After removal of 0 bases from V and 5 bases from J, the junction contained 4 bases not matched to a gene. The V gene's germline CDR1 is SEHNR and CDR2 FQNEAQ (reference sequence). This CDR3 contains 15 residues. CDR3 loop: CASSLAGSGRETQYF. CDR3 nucleotide sequence: TGTGCCAGCAGCTTAGCGGGCAGCGGGAGGGAGACCCAGTACTTC.